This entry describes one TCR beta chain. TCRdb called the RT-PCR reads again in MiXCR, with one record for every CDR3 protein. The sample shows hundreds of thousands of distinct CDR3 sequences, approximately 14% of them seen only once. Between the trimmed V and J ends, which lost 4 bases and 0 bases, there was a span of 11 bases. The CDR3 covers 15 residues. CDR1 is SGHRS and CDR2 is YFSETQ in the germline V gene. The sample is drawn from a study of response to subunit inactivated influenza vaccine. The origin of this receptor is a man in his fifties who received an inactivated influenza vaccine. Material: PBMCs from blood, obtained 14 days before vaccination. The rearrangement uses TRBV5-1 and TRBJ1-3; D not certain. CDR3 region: CASSPMGNSGNTIYF. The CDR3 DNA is TGCGCCAGCAGCCCTATGGGGAACTCTGGAAACACCATATATTTT.